Listed below are T cell receptor beta chains from one sample, sequenced in a study of T cells in Graves' hyperthyroidism and ophthalmopathy. One entry per CDR3 protein, called by TCRdb with MiXCR from the multiplex PCR reads. The table lists hundreds of thousands of distinct CDR3 sequences, more than 13% of them singletons. The sample taken for sequencing was blood. These receptor sequences come from a woman in her 30s with Graves' hyperthyroidism. CDR3s include the opening cysteine and the closing phenylalanine or tryptophan. A D gene is named only where the DNA matches it firmly. Some rows have no size entry. The others give once, few or many, or a class for an expanded clone.

clone size | J gene | V gene | D gene | CDR3 DNA | CDR3 protein
many | TRBJ2-7 | TRBV11-2 | NA | TGTGCCAGCAGCTTTGAGGAGGGACTCACCTACGAGCAGTACTTC | CASSFEEGLTYEQYF
NA | TRBJ2-4 | TRBV3-1 | NA | TGTGCCAGCAGCCAAATCCACCTAGCCAAAAACATTCAGTACTTC | CASSQIHLAKNIQYF
many | TRBJ2-7 | TRBV28 | TRBD2 | TGTGCCAGCAGTTTATGGGTTATAAGGGGACTAGCGGGAGTCCCAGGCTCCTACGAGCAGTACTTC | CASSLWVIRGLAGVPGSYEQYF
many | TRBJ2-2 | TRBV12-3/TRBV12-4 | NA | TGTGCCAGCAGTTTAGTCGAGGTGGGCGGGGAGCTGTTTTTT | CASSLVEVGGELFF
few | TRBJ2-1 | TRBV19 | NA | TGTGCCAGTAGTCGGCGCGGGACCTACAATGAGCAGTTCTTC | CASSRRGTYNEQFF
NA | TRBJ2-1 | TRBV20-1 | NA | TGCAGTGCGAAAGTACGAGACTATATGGCCAATGAGCAGTCCTTC | CSAKVRDYMANEQSF
NA | TRBJ2-7 | TRBV4-2 | NA | TGTGCCAGCAGCCCGGCGCAGGGGTCCTACGAGCAGTACTTC | CASSPAQGSYEQYF
many | TRBJ2-7 | TRBV30 | NA | TGTGCCTGGAGGTCCAAGTCTAACGAGCAGTACTTC | CAWRSKSNEQYF
few | TRBJ2-2 | TRBV7-7 | TRBD1 | TGTGCTAGCAGCTCAGAGGACAGGGGGGAGCTGTTTTTT | CASSSEDRGELFF
many | TRBJ2-7 | TRBV12-3/TRBV12-4 | TRBD1 | TGTGCCAGCAACCCCGGGACAGGGGGCTACGAGCAGTACTTC | CASNPGTGGYEQYF
few | TRBJ2-7 | TRBV30 | NA | TGTGCCTGGAGCGCCCACTCCTACGAGCAGTACTTC | CAWSAHSYEQYF
many | TRBJ2-7 | TRBV6-1 | TRBD2 | TGTGCCAGCAGTGAGGAGGGACTAGCGACCTACGAGCAGTACTTC | CASSEEGLATYEQYF
many | TRBJ2-1 | TRBV11-2 | TRBD2 | TGTGCCAGCAGCTTAGGACTAGCGGAGGGCAATGAGCAGTTCTTC | CASSLGLAEGNEQFF
NA | TRBJ2-7 | TRBV14 | NA | TGTGCCAGCAGCCAAGGAACCCCCCCCTACGAGCAGTACTTC | CASSQGTPPYEQYF
many | TRBJ1-2 | TRBV3-1 | NA | TGTGCCAGCAGCCAGAATGCAGGGGAATTATCCTATGGCTACACCTTC | CASSQNAGELSYGYTF
many | TRBJ1-1 | TRBV12-3/TRBV12-4 | TRBD1 | TGTGCCAGCAGAACGGGACAGACCACTGAAGCTTTCTTT | CASRTGQTTEAFF
NA | TRBJ2-1 | TRBV27 | NA | TGTGCCAGCAGTTACATAGGGAAATACAATGAGCAGTTCTTC | CASSYIGKYNEQFF
NA | TRBJ1-2 | TRBV7-9 | TRBD1 | TGTGCCAGCAGCTTATTCCAGGGGGCGGTCTATGGCTACACCTTC | CASSLFQGAVYGYTF
many | TRBJ1-3 | TRBV2 | TRBD1 | TGTGCCAGCAGGGACAGGGGCCCTGGAAACACCATATATTTT | CASRDRGPGNTIYF
many | TRBJ2-5 | TRBV28 | TRBD2 | TGTGCCAGCAGTTTTGAACTAGCGGCCCAAGAGACCCAGTACTTC | CASSFELAAQETQYF
NA | TRBJ2-3 | TRBV6-6 | NA | TGTGCCAGCAGTTACTCGGGGGGGCCAATCAAAGATACGCAGTATTTT | CASSYSGGPIKDTQYF
many | TRBJ2-1 | TRBV7-9 | NA | TGTGCCAGCAGCTTAGGGACAGCGAATGAGCAGTTCTTC | CASSLGTANEQFF
many | TRBJ2-7 | TRBV6-1 | TRBD2 | TGTGCCAGCAGTGAATTGGCTAGCGGGAGCTACGAGCAGTACTTC | CASSELASGSYEQYF
NA | TRBJ2-5 | TRBV19 | NA | TGTGCCAGTAGTACGGGGAAGGGGGAGACCCAGTACTTC | CASSTGKGETQYF
many | TRBJ2-5 | TRBV27 | NA | TGTGCCAGCAGTCGACAGGGCGGGGTGACCCAGTACTTC | CASSRQGGVTQYF
many | TRBJ2-2 | TRBV18 | NA | TGTGCCAGCTCACCCCGAGATGCCGGGGAGCTGTTTTTT | CASSPRDAGELFF
NA | TRBJ2-1 | TRBV24-1 | TRBD2 | TGTGCCACCAGTGACCCGGGACTAGCGGGGTCCTACAATGAGCAGTTCTTC | CATSDPGLAGSYNEQFF
NA | TRBJ2-1 | TRBV9 | TRBD2 | TGTGCCAGCAGCCTAAACCCCGGGACTAGCGGGAGTGAGGGTGAGCAGTTCTTC | CASSLNPGTSGSEGEQFF
NA | TRBJ2-1 | TRBV10-3 | NA | TGTGCCATCAGTGAAAAACAGGGAAACTACAATGAGCAGTTCTTC | CAISEKQGNYNEQFF
many | TRBJ1-1 | TRBV30 | NA | TGTGCCTGGAGAAGTAGGACTGAAGCTTTCTTT | CAWRSRTEAFF
many | TRBJ2-5 | TRBV7-9 | NA | TGTGCCAGCAGCTTAGGTTCACAGGGTCGGTTAGAGACCCAGTACTTC | CASSLGSQGRLETQYF
NA | TRBJ2-1 | TRBV7-9 | TRBD1 | TGTGCCAGCAGTAAGGGGGACAGGCCTTACAATGAGCAGTTCTTC | CASSKGDRPYNEQFF
NA | TRBJ2-1 | TRBV6-1 | TRBD2 | TGTGCCAGCAGTACCGTAAGGGCTAGCGGGAGCCATGAGCAGTTCTTC | CASSTVRASGSHEQFF
few | TRBJ1-3 | TRBV15 | NA | TGTGCCACCAGCAGAGATTCTCGTGCTGGAAACACCATATATTTT | CATSRDSRAGNTIYF
NA | TRBJ2-7 | TRBV29-1 | NA | TGCAGCGTTTGGCGGGGCTACGAGCAGTACTTC | CSVWRGYEQYF
few | TRBJ1-2 | TRBV30 | NA | TGTGCCTGGTCCCCGGGGTCTGACTATGGCTACACCTTC | CAWSPGSDYGYTF
many | TRBJ2-1 | TRBV19 | TRBD2 | TGTGCCAGTAGTATTAGTAGGCCGGGACTAGCTTTCTACAATGAGCAGTTCTTC | CASSISRPGLAFYNEQFF
many | TRBJ2-7 | TRBV2 | NA | TGTGCCAGCAGGCCATCGGGTGCCCGCGAGCAGTACTTC | CASRPSGAREQYF
many | TRBJ1-5 | TRBV6-1 | NA | TGTGCCAGCAGTGAAGCGCTCCTAGCCCACAATCAGCCCCAGCATTTT | CASSEALLAHNQPQHF
few | TRBJ2-3 | TRBV29-1 | NA | TGCAGCGTTGACGGCCCATCCGGGAGTGGTCCAGATACGCAGTATTTT | CSVDGPSGSGPDTQYF
many | TRBJ2-7 | TRBV4-2 | NA | TGTGCCAGCAGCCAAGAGCCAGCGGGCGACGAGCAGTACTTC | CASSQEPAGDEQYF
NA | TRBJ2-2 | TRBV6-4 | NA | TGTGCCAGCAGTGCACAGGAGACCGGGGAGCTGTTTTTT | CASSAQETGELFF
many | TRBJ2-7 | TRBV28 | NA | TGTGCCAGCGTCGGGGCAGCCTACGAGCAGTACTTC | CASVGAAYEQYF
many | TRBJ1-1 | TRBV5-1 | TRBD1 | TGCGCCAGCAGAAACCAGGGGGCGGCTGAAGCTTTCTTT | CASRNQGAAEAFF
NA | TRBJ1-6 | TRBV18 | TRBD1 | TGTGCCAGCTCACCGGCCGGGACAGATAATTCACCCCTCCACTTT | CASSPAGTDNSPLHF
many | TRBJ2-7 | TRBV3-1 | TRBD2 | TGTGCCAGCAGTCCAACAAGGACTAGCGGGAGGAGGGGTGAGCAGTACTTC | CASSPTRTSGRRGEQYF
NA | TRBJ2-1 | TRBV28 | NA | TGTGCCAGCAGTTTAAGCGGTGAGCAGTTCTTC | CASSLSGEQFF
few | TRBJ1-5 | TRBV7-2 | NA | TGTGCCAGCAGCTTACGGTTGAATCAGCCCCAGCATTTT | CASSLRLNQPQHF
few | TRBJ2-6 | TRBV11-1 | TRBD1 | TGTGCCAGCAGCAGCGGACAGGGACGCTCTGGGGCCAACGTCCTGACTTTC | CASSSGQGRSGANVLTF
NA | TRBJ1-2 | TRBV30 | NA | TGTGCCTGGTCGCAAGCAAACTATGGCTACACCTTC | CAWSQANYGYTF
NA | TRBJ2-1 | TRBV4-2 | TRBD1 | TGTGCTAGCAGCCAAGTTGGACAGGGGTTGAATGGGCAGTTCTTC | CASSQVGQGLNGQFF
many | TRBJ2-1 | TRBV7-8 | TRBD2 | TGTGCCAGCAGCAAGTTAGCGGGAGGACGCTACAATGAGCAGTTCTTC | CASSKLAGGRYNEQFF
many | TRBJ2-5 | TRBV11-2 | TRBD2 | TGTGCCAGCAGCTTAGACTGGCGGGAGCAGAAGGAGACCCAGTACTTC | CASSLDWREQKETQYF
few | TRBJ2-2 | TRBV5-1 | NA | TGCGCCAGCAGCTTCATCTCCATCGGCACCGGGGAGCTGTTTTTT | CASSFISIGTGELFF
NA | TRBJ2-3 | TRBV29-1 | TRBD1 | TGCGGCGTAGGGAATCGGACAGGGGCAGATACGCAGTATTTT | CGVGNRTGADTQYF
many | TRBJ1-2 | TRBV6-1 | NA | TGTGCCAGCAGGGACCGCGTTTCGTCCTATGGCTACACCTTC | CASRDRVSSYGYTF
few | TRBJ1-1 | TRBV4-2 | TRBD1 | TGTGCCAGCAGCCAAGGAGGACAGGGAGGGAATGAAGCTTTCTTT | CASSQGGQGGNEAFF
few | TRBJ2-1 | TRBV15 | NA | TGTGCCACCAGCAGACAATCACAGGGTAGGGATGAGCAGTTCTTC | CATSRQSQGRDEQFF